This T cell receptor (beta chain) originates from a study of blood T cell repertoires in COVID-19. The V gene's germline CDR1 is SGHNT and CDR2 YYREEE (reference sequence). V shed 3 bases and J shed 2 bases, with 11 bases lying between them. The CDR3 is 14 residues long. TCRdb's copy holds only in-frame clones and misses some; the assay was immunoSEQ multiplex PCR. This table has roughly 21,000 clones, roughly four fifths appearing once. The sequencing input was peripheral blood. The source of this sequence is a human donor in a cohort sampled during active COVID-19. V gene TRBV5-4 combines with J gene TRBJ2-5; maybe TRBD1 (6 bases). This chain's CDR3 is CASSSGQLQETQYF. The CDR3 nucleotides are TGTGCCAGCAGCTCCGGACAGCTTCAAGAGACCCAGTACTTC.